This passage covers 28 T cell receptor beta chains from one sample sequenced in a study of early T cells in non-severe SARS-CoV-2 infection. MiXCR was run by TCRdb on the 5' RACE reads, yielding one entry per CDR3 protein. In the table there are 88,000 or so distinct CDR3 sequences, about 15% of which are singletons. Sequences were obtained from whole blood. The source is an adult who was a healthcare worker with PCR-confirmed SARS-CoV-2 infection or an uninfected control (not recorded which).

This clonotype was seen more than once but under ten times. The rearrangement joins TRBV20-1 to TRBJ2-1, with D possibly TRBD1 on 5 matching bases. CDR1 is DFQATT, CDR2 SNEGSKA, per germline (reference sequence). V lost 3 bases and J 7 bases, leaving 10 bases between the germline ends. CDR3 length: 12 residues. This CDR3 reads CSARGLGNEQFF. The CDR3, as DNA: TGCAGTGCTAGGGGGCTGGGGAATGAGCAGTTCTTC.

This clonotype was observed a handful of times. The chain combines TRBV6-1 with TRBJ2-7; the D is unclear. Trimming removed 5 bases from V and 1 base from J, with 15 bases in between. CDR1 is MNHNS and CDR2 is SASEGT in the germline V gene. CDR3 length equals 15 residues. The CDR3 protein is CASSLDKRGSYEQYF. The CDR3 DNA follows: TGTGCCAGCAGTCTCGACAAACGCGGATCCTACGAGCAGTACTTC.

A few counts support this clonotype. The chain has TRBV28 and TRBJ1-5; tentatively, D is TRBD1 (5 bases). V was trimmed by 7 bases and J by 4 bases, leaving 11 bases between them. From germline, CDR1 is MDHEN and CDR2 SYDVKM. The CDR3 length is 13 residues. CDR3 sequence (DNA): TGTGCCAGCACAGGGAGAGTTAATCAGCCCCAGCATTTT. This translates into CASTGRVNQPQHF.

The rearrangement uses TRBV5-1 and TRBJ2-2; maybe TRBD2 (6 bases). The germline CDR1 and CDR2 sequences are SGHRS and YFSETQ. This CDR3 region has 15 residues. Trimming cost V 3 bases and J 2 bases, with 11 bases left between them. The chain's CDR3 is CASSWDSANTGELFF. CDR3 DNA: TGCGCCAGCAGCTGGGACTCCGCCAACACCGGGGAGCTGTTTTTT.

The V call is TRBV7-6, the J call TRBJ2-5, with 10 bases fitting TRBD2. Germline V gene data show CDR1 as SGHVS and CDR2 as FNYEAQ. The CDR3 length is 16 residues. V shed 5 bases, J shed 2 bases, and the junction held 8 bases outside the gene matches. CDR3 amino acids: CASSISSGSSQETQYF. CDR3 coding DNA: TGTGCCAGCAGCATATCTAGCGGGAGTAGTCAAGAGACCCAGTACTTC.

The chain recombines TRBV18 with TRBJ1-2; no firm D call. The germline V gene has CDR1 KGHSH and CDR2 LQKENI. Trimming removed 5 bases from V and 8 bases from J, with 18 bases in between. CDR3 size: 14 residues. In nucleotides, the CDR3 is TGTGCCAGCTCAGACGGAAGAGGGCCTCAGGGCTACACCTTC. Encoded protein: CASSDGRGPQGYTF.

This clonotype occurred many times. The CDR3 bases are TGTGCCTGGAGTGTAGGAAGCTCCTACGAGCAGTACTTC. Protein: CAWSVGSSYEQYF. The gene calls are TRBV30 and TRBJ2-7; no clear D gene. Germline CDR1 GTSNPN, CDR2 SVGIG (reference sequence). Trimming took off 0 bases at V and 0 bases at J, with 6 bases between the two ends. This CDR3 spans 13 amino acids.

The chain recombines TRBV19 with TRBJ2-2, with D hard to call. Trimming stripped 1 base from V and 1 base from J, with 7 bases between. CDR1 is LNHDA and CDR2 is SQIVND in the germline V gene (reference sequence). The CDR3 has 15 residues. The CDR3 region is CASSIGPRNTGELFF. The DNA of the CDR3 is TGTGCCAGTAGTATAGGCCCTAGGAACACCGGGGAGCTGTTTTTT.

This clonotype occurred a few times. The J gene is TRBJ2-5, the V gene TRBV20-1; 7 positions agree with TRBD1. CDR1 and CDR2 (germline): DFQATT, SNEGSKA (reference sequence). V gave up 6 bases and J gave up 1 base; unmatched junction bases: 8. This CDR3 has 14 residues. The CDR3 nucleotides are TGCAGTGCCACCCCGCGGACAGGCCAAGAGACCCAGTACTTC. Residues: CSATPRTGQETQYF.

The rearrangement joins TRBV6-5 to TRBJ2-7; 7 bases match TRBD2. The trim removed 5 bases at V and 3 bases at J, leaving 10 bases unmatched. Per the germline V gene, CDR1 is MNHEY and CDR2 is SVGAGI. The CDR3 totals 15 residues. CDR3: CASSASLARNYEQYF. Here the CDR3 DNA reads TGTGCCAGCAGTGCGTCACTAGCGCGGAACTACGAGCAGTACTTC.

This rearrangement joins TRBV30 to TRBJ2-3, with no clear D. The CDR3 length is 14 residues. The germline CDR1 and CDR2 sequences are GTSNPN and SVGIG (reference sequence). V lost 2 bases, J lost 4 bases, and 13 bases lay in between. The CDR3 sequence: CAWSIGLGSDTQYF. The CDR3 DNA reads as TGTGCCTGGAGTATCGGATTGGGGTCAGATACGCAGTATTTT.

The table lists this clonotype with a few counts. The chain joins TRBV28 to TRBJ2-1, with no clear D. Trimming shortened V by 3 bases and J by 0 bases, and 6 bases separated the two germline ends. The CDR3 is 14 amino acids. CDR1 is MDHEN, CDR2 SYDVKM, per germline. CDR3 sequence reads: CASSFTLSYNEQFF. The DNA for the CDR3 is TGTGCCAGCAGTTTTACCCTCTCCTACAATGAGCAGTTCTTC.

This clonotype was observed a few times. The chain has TRBV3-1 and TRBJ2-1; possibly TRBD1 for D (5 bases). The CDR3 covers 12 residues. The V gene's germline CDR1 is LGHDT and CDR2 YNNKEL (reference sequence). The germline V and J ends were trimmed by 2 bases and 9 bases, with 8 bases remaining between them. In nucleotides, the CDR3 is TGTGCCAGCAGCCAAATCAGGGTTGAGCAGTTCTTC. Residues: CASSQIRVEQFF.

In its sample, this clonotype was seen a few times. V is TRBV28 and J is TRBJ2-7, with D tentatively TRBD2 (5 bases). Trimming left V 2 bases short and J 3 bases short, with 11 bases between. CDR3 length: 14 amino acids. Germline V gene data show CDR1 as MDHEN and CDR2 as SYDVKM. The CDR3 nucleotides are TGTGCCAGCAGTTTAGGACCACGGGGCTACGAGCAGTACTTC. Translated: CASSLGPRGYEQYF. The variable domain in full, with the rest retrieved from reference TRBV28 and TRBJ2-7, is DVKVTQSSRYLVKRTGEKVFLECVQDMDHENMFWYRQDPGLGLRLIYFSYDVKMKEKGDIPEGYSVSREKKERFSLILESASTNQTSMYLCASSLGPRGYEQYFGPGTRLTVT.

This clonotype appeared a few times. The genes are TRBV5-4 and TRBJ1-2; 7 bases fit TRBD1. The CDR3 sequence is 14 residues long. Germline V gives CDR1 SGHNT, CDR2 YYREEE (reference sequence). After removal of 3 bases from V and 8 bases from J, the junction contained 10 bases not matched to a gene. CDR3 nucleotides: TGTGCCAGCAGCTCAGGGACAGCCGCTGGGGGCTACACCTTC. Amino acid sequence: CASSSGTAAGGYTF.

This clonotype was detected a few times. This chain joins TRBV20-1 and TRBJ2-7; 7 bases align to TRBD2. This CDR3 region has 11 residues. The germline V gene has CDR1 DFQATT and CDR2 SNEGSKA (reference sequence). Trimming took 3 bases from V and 4 from J; bases not matched to a gene: 0. The CDR3 region is CSARREYEQYF. The DNA for the CDR3 is TGCAGTGCTAGGCGGGAGTACGAGCAGTACTTC.

This clonotype occurred a few times. The chain carries TRBV10-3 and TRBJ2-5; the D gene is possibly TRBD2 (5 bases). The CDR3 extends over 15 amino acids. The germline V and J ends were trimmed by 5 bases and 0 bases, with 13 bases remaining between them. Germline V CDR1 and CDR2: ENHRY, SYGVKD. The CDR3 bases are TGTGCCATCAGTCCCGGCGGGCAGTACCAAGAGACCCAGTACTTC. Translated: CAISPGGQYQETQYF.

This clonotype showed up just a few times. V usage is TRBV9 and J usage is TRBJ2-3; tentatively, D is TRBD1 (5 bases). Germline lookup yields CDR1 SGDLS and CDR2 YYNGEE. The CDR3 runs to 15 residues. The V end was cut by 5 bases, the J end by 1 base, with 14 bases between. CDR3 region: CASRPQGDGTDTQYF. The CDR3 coding sequence is TGTGCCAGCAGACCCCAGGGTGACGGCACAGATACGCAGTATTTT.

Only a few counts were recorded for this clonotype. V gene TRBV28 combines with J gene TRBJ1-1; no definite D call. Trimming removed 10 bases from V and 2 bases from J, with 5 bases in between. Germline-derived CDR1 and CDR2 are MDHEN and SYDVKM. This CDR3 is built from 10 residues. CDR3 sequence reads: CAIVNTEAFF. CDR3 bases: TGTGCCATCGTTAACACTGAAGCTTTCTTT.

The rearrangement links TRBV29-1 to TRBJ1-2, with 7 nucleotides matching TRBD1. This CDR3 is built from 15 residues. Per germline, CDR1 SQVTM and CDR2 ANQGSEA. V shed 5 bases and J 4 bases; nucleotides not matched to a gene: 13. CDR3 DNA sequence: TGCAGCGTTCGCTCGAGTTTCGGGACAGTCTATGGCTACACCTTC. Its translation: CSVRSSFGTVYGYTF.

This clonotype was picked up a small number of times. The rearrangement joins TRBV7-9 to TRBJ2-1, with 7 positions matching TRBD1. The CDR3 length is 15 residues. Germline V lookup: CDR1 SEHNR, CDR2 FQNEAQ (reference sequence). J was trimmed by 7 bases and V by 5 bases; bases with no gene match: 11. The CDR3 region has the DNA TGTGCCAGCAGCCCACAGGGGAGAATTAGGAATGAGCAGTTCTTC. It yields the protein CASSPQGRIRNEQFF.

This chain links TRBV20-1 with TRBJ2-1; 8 bases line up with TRBD2. The CDR3 is made up of 16 amino acids. The V gene end was trimmed by 5 bases and the J gene end by 8 bases; junction bases not matched to a gene: 17. In germline, CDR1 is DFQATT, CDR2 SNEGSKA (reference sequence). CDR3: CSAYPSREGLKYEQFF. The CDR3, as DNA: TGCAGTGCTTATCCCTCCCGGGAGGGCCTTAAGTATGAGCAGTTCTTC.

The chain has TRBV14 and TRBJ2-1, with 9 bases identical to TRBD2. V was clipped by 5 bases and J by 12 bases; unmatched bases: 17. Germline-derived CDR1 and CDR2 are SGHDN and FVKESK. This CDR3 comprises 16 residues. CDR3 DNA: TGTGCCAGCAGCTACCTAGCGGGAAAGGGGGCGACAGGGCAGTTCTTC. As protein: CASSYLAGKGATGQFF. Variable domain in full (rest from reference TRBV14 and TRBJ2-1): EAGVTQFPSHSVIEKGQTVTLRCDPISGHDNLYWYRRVMGKEIKFLLHFVKESKQDESGMPNNRFLAERTGGTYSTLKVQPAELEDSGVYFCASSYLAGKGATGQFFGPGTRLTVL.

The J gene is TRBJ1-2, the V gene TRBV28; 10 bases agree with TRBD1. From germline, CDR1 is MDHEN and CDR2 SYDVKM. The CDR3 contains 12 residues. Trimming took 8 bases from V and 8 from J; bases not matched to a gene: 5. The CDR3 DNA reads as TGTGCCAGCGAGACAGGGGGCTGGGGCTACACCTTC. This encodes CASETGGWGYTF.

This chain joins TRBV9 and TRBJ2-1; no clear D. V was clipped by 3 bases and J by 0 bases, with 10 bases between them. This CDR3 contains 15 residues. Germline CDR1 reads SGDLS; CDR2 reads YYNGEE. CDR3 loop: CASSAQESSYNEQFF. The CDR3 bases are TGTGCCAGCAGCGCCCAAGAAAGCTCCTACAATGAGCAGTTCTTC. Filled out from reference TRBV9 and TRBJ2-1, the complete variable domain reads DSGVTQTPKHLITATGQRVTLRCSPRSGDLSVYWYQQSLDQGLQFLIQYYNGEERAKGNILERFSAQQFPDLHSELNLSSLELGDSALYFCASSAQESSYNEQFFGPGTRLTVL.

The V call is TRBV6-1, the J call TRBJ2-1; the match to TRBD2 covers 10 bases. The V and J ends lost 0 bases and 16 bases, in that order; junction bases with no gene match: 6. In germline, CDR1 is MNHNS, CDR2 SASEGT. The CDR3 length is 13 residues. DNA for the CDR3: TGTGCCAGCAGTGAAGCAGAACTAGCGGGAAGATTCTTC. Translated: CASSEAELAGRFF.

The chain uses TRBV12-3 or TRBV12-4 and TRBJ1-6, with TRBD1 matching over 7 bases. Trimming removed 6 bases from V and 7 bases from J; junction bases left unmatched: 9. This CDR3 comprises 15 residues. CDR3 region: CASRPTGTANSPLHF. As DNA, the CDR3 is TGTGCCAGCAGACCCACCGGGACAGCAAATTCACCCCTCCACTTT.

The J gene is TRBJ2-5, the V gene TRBV29-1; possible D gene TRBD1, 6 bases. Per germline, CDR1 SQVTM and CDR2 ANQGSEA. The CDR3 totals 14 residues. Trimming stripped 4 bases from V and 1 base from J, with 13 bases between. CDR3 DNA: TGCAGCGTTGTGTCAGGGGTCCCCCAAGAGACCCAGTACTTC. Protein sequence: CSVVSGVPQETQYF.